This T cell receptor (beta chain) was captured by sequencing in a study of T cells in Graves' hyperthyroidism and ophthalmopathy. At the level of the study: Pretreatment peripheral blood was obtained at initial diagnosis.

PBMCs were obtained from 10 ml fresh peripheral blood. Amplification yielded TCR beta CDR3 regions, with RNA transcripts as the source. A first-round RT-PCR of the TCR CDR3 used the HTBI primer set. TCRdb re-analysed the multiplex PCR reads in MiXCR, keeping a single row per CDR3 protein. Of 250,000 to 400,000 distinct CDR3 sequences in the sample, around 13% were seen once. Ten or more counts support this clonotype. Its antigen is not known. Study observations and caveats: Ophthalmopathy was predicted by the model a median of roughly 6.7 months ahead of onset. Most expanded thyroid clonotypes above 0.001 recurred in blood.

Trimming pared 6 bases from V and 0 bases from J, leaving 6 bases between. This CDR3 has 13 residues. Germline CDR1 reads SNHLY; CDR2 reads FYNNEI. Input material: blood. The TCR sequence derives from a woman aged 40 to 50 with Graves' ophthalmopathy. The chain carries TRBV2 and TRBJ1-5; no clear D gene. The CDR3 region is CASRTFSNQPQHF. DNA for the CDR3: TGTGCCAGCAGAACGTTTAGCAATCAGCCCCAGCATTTT.